The entry below gives a single TCR beta chain sequence along with its context. The antigen is unknown. CDR1 DFQATT and CDR2 SNEGSKA come from the germline V gene (reference sequence). This CDR3 spans 14 amino acids. Trimming took 3 bases from V and 4 from J, leaving 15 bases between them. The data originate from a study of blood T cells in healthy people across ages. Overall study findings and caveats: Among T cells, TCR beta diversity per million cells dropped roughly linearly as age rose. Naive T cell percentage by flow cytometry tracked strongly with beta diversity.

Alongside a J-beta primer mix, a sample-barcoded 5' primer served in a second PCR lasting about 6 to 12 cycles. The yield of each sample was at least 2.5 million CDR3-containing paired-end reads. MiXCR was run by TCRdb on the 5' RACE reads, yielding one entry per CDR3 protein. This table holds 910,000 or so distinct CDR3 sequences, about 51% found once. The receptor was isolated from a woman aged 55 to 70 in good health. The sequenced material came from blood. The gene calls are TRBV20-1 and TRBJ1-2; TRBD1 is a possible D gene (6 bases). The CDR3 loop is CSASPRGRGYGYTF. CDR3 in DNA: TGCAGTGCTAGCCCCCGGGGGCGCGGCTATGGCTACACCTTC.